The present entry profiles one TCR beta chain with its context. What it binds is not known. This sample is drawn from a study of cytomegalovirus exposure and HLA in healthy donors. Study results and caveats: Sequencing depth roughly uniform across donors was assumed in presence/absence analyses.

Researchers ran the PCR with 60 Vbeta and 13 Jbeta primers. Using immunoSEQ multiplex PCR, the repertoire was profiled, and TCRdb retains in-frame clones only, with some absent. Seen in this sample are 200,000 or so clones; the ten most common clones hold roughly 0.74%. Germline assignment: CDR1 SGHKS and CDR2 YYEKEE (reference sequence). The CDR3 totals 17 residues. Trimming took 0 bases from V and 2 from J; bases not matched to a gene: 5. Sequencing used PBMCs. This chain uses TRBV5-5 with TRBJ2-6; 7 nucleotides line up with TRBD2. The sequence came from a boy aged 10-17 years in good health and CMV-seronegative. The chain's CDR3 is CASSLGLTSTGANVLTF. CDR3 bases: TGTGCCAGCAGCTTGGGCCTGACTAGCACTGGGGCCAACGTCCTGACTTTC.